This record covers a single T cell receptor (beta chain). The record originates from a study of blood T cell repertoires in COVID-19. Study-wide context: The origin of the acute and convalescent COVID-19 samples was the United States, Italy and Spain. T cells, B-cell-depleted T cells, or PBMCs provided the cDNA or gDNA that served as material.

In the study's own analysis: Reference gene primer amplification in the assay estimated nucleated cell counts. The repertoire was sequenced with immunoSEQ multiplex PCR; TCRdb's copy has only in-frame clones and lacks some. D and trimming were read from the DNA, whereas the V and J calls and clone size are those reported in that table. The table includes 30,000 to 45,000 clones, 90% to 95% detected once. CDR3 length equals 12 residues. Deletions cut 5 bases from V and 4 bases from J, with 6 bases between. CDR1 and CDR2 (germline): LNHDA, SQIVND (reference sequence). This clonotype originated in a man in his fifties with active COVID-19. V gene TRBV19 combines with J gene TRBJ1-5, with unresolved D. Material: peripheral blood. The CDR3 sequence: CASSDGNQPQHF. The CDR3 DNA is TGTGCCAGTAGTGACGGGAATCAGCCCCAGCATTTT.